A single sample gave rise to the 32 T cell receptor beta chains below, sequenced in a study of blood T cells in healthy people across ages. Alongside a J-beta primer mix, a sample-barcoded 5' primer served in a second PCR lasting roughly 6 to 12 cycles. Each CDR3 protein gets one entry after TCRdb re-called the 5' RACE reads with MiXCR. This sample has approximately 940,000 distinct CDR3 sequences, with about 48% found just once. Sequencing was carried out using blood. The receptors here all came from a man between 25 and 39 years old in good health.

There are a few counts of this clonotype. This chain links TRBV20-1 with TRBJ1-5; 7 bases fit TRBD1. The CDR3 contains 15 residues. In germline, CDR1 is DFQATT, CDR2 SNEGSKA (reference sequence). V was pared by 0 bases and J by 6 bases, with 8 bases of the junction left unmatched. The CDR3, as DNA: TGCAGTGCTAGAGATCCCAGGGGGGCTTTTCAGCCCCAGCATTTT. Amino acids: CSARDPRGAFQPQHF.

CDR3 residues: CASSYSSVRASLQYF. The CDR3 DNA reads as TGTGCCAGCAGTTACTCCTCCGTCAGGGCAAGTCTGCAGTACTTC. V and J are TRBV6-5 and TRBJ2-5, with TRBD1 as a possible D gene (5 bases). The CDR3 has 15 residues. Germline assignment: CDR1 MNHEY and CDR2 SVGAGI. With 0 bases removed from V and 11 bases from J, the gap between germline ends came to 19 bases.

The chain links TRBV13 to TRBJ1-6; the match to TRBD1 covers 8 bases. The CDR3 has 16 amino acids. Looked up from germline, CDR1 is PRHDT and CDR2 is FYEKMQ (reference sequence). With 5 bases clipped from V and 10 bases from J, the junction kept 13 bases outside the gene matches. As DNA, the CDR3 is TGTGCCAGCAGCGCAAGAAGCTACAGGGGGTCCTCACCCCTCCACTTT. It translates to CASSARSYRGSSPLHF.

This clonotype has only a few counts. The chain couples TRBV7-2 to TRBJ1-5; a weak D match, TRBD1 (6 bases). Trimming removed 5 bases at V and 1 base at J, with 15 bases between. Looked up from germline, CDR1 is SGHTA and CDR2 is FQGNSA. The CDR3 is made up of 16 amino acids. In DNA, the CDR3 is TGTGCCAGCAGCCCGGGCGCGGGGGCAAGCAATCAGCCCCAGCATTTT. Amino acid sequence: CASSPGAGASNQPQHF.

V and J are TRBV20-1 and TRBJ2-5; TRBD1 aligns across 7 bases. The tail of the sequence fits TRBJ2-7 better, so the J call may be wrong. Germline CDR1 DFQATT, CDR2 SNEGSKA (reference sequence). The CDR3 is 14 amino acids. The CDR3 coding sequence is TGCAGTGCCCAACCCTGGACAGGCCCAGACGAGCAGTACTTC. It yields the protein CSAQPWTGPDEQYF.

The chain employs TRBV27 and TRBJ2-5; D unresolved. Germline V lookup: CDR1 MNHEY, CDR2 SMNVEV (reference sequence). The length of the CDR3 is 16 residues. Trimming removed 1 base from V and 1 base from J, with 13 bases in between. Here the CDR3 reads CASSLFARRIQETQYF. The CDR3 DNA is TGTGCCAGCAGTTTATTTGCGCGTCGGATCCAAGAGACCCAGTACTTC.

This clonotype occurred a few times. This sequence joins TRBV7-2 and TRBJ2-1, with unresolved D. This CDR3 spans 13 amino acids. Germline V gene lookup returns CDR1 SGHTA and CDR2 FQGNSA. V was trimmed by 4 bases and J by 6 bases, leaving 10 bases between them. CDR3 protein: CASSSTWANEQFF. CDR3 nucleotides: TGTGCCAGCAGCTCCACGTGGGCCAATGAGCAGTTCTTC.

This chain links TRBV7-2 with TRBJ2-5; 7 bases agree with TRBD1. Germline V CDR1 and CDR2: SGHTA, FQGNSA. The CDR3 runs to 13 residues. J gave up 11 bases and V 3 bases, and 9 bases lay outside the gene matches. Written as DNA, the CDR3 is TGTGCCAGCAGCTTTATACAGGGGAATGAGCAGTACTTC. Translated: CASSFIQGNEQYF.

This clonotype was counted once. The V gene is TRBV20-1, the J gene TRBJ1-6, with D uncertain. Per the germline V gene, CDR1 is DFQATT and CDR2 is SNEGSKA (reference sequence). There are 13 residues in the CDR3. V dropped 3 bases and J dropped 9 bases, with 12 bases sitting between them. The CDR3 nucleotides are TGCAGTGCTAGTGATTCCCCTATTTCACCCCTCCACTTT. Its protein product is CSASDSPISPLHF.

The V gene is TRBV6-2 or TRBV6-3, the J gene TRBJ2-1; 11 positions match TRBD2. From germline, CDR1 is MNHEY and CDR2 SVGEGT. V was clipped by 1 base and J by 0 bases; unmatched bases: 5. The CDR3 has 18 residues. This CDR3 reads CASSYFASGGISYNEQFF. As DNA, the CDR3 is TGTGCCAGCAGTTACTTCGCTAGCGGGGGGATCTCCTACAATGAGCAGTTCTTC.

This clonotype was picked up a small number of times. The chain carries TRBV7-9 and TRBJ2-3, with 8 bases matching TRBD1. V gave up 3 bases and J gave up 2 bases; unmatched junction bases: 7. Germline V CDR1 and CDR2: SEHNR, FQNEAQ (reference sequence). The CDR3 length is 16 residues. CDR3 coding DNA: TGTGCCAGCAGCTTCTTACAGGGGGGCGTCACAGATACGCAGTATTTT. Its protein product is CASSFLQGGVTDTQYF.

This chain's CDR3 is CASSPAGTGYREQYF. In DNA form, the CDR3 reads TGTGCCAGCAGTCCAGCCGGGACAGGGTATCGAGAGCAGTACTTC. The chain has TRBV27 and TRBJ2-4; TRBD1 agrees at 9 bases. The CDR3 totals 15 residues. The germline gives CDR1 MNHEY, CDR2 SMNVEV (reference sequence). Unmatched junction bases numbered 15, after V lost 5 bases and J lost 13 bases.

This clonotype was detected only a few times. The chain has TRBV29-1 and TRBJ1-1; D is unresolved. V dropped 4 bases and J dropped 1 base, with 7 bases sitting between them. This CDR3 spans 12 amino acids. Germline V gene lookup returns CDR1 SQVTM and CDR2 ANQGSEA. The CDR3 spells CSVASSNTEAFF. The CDR3 nucleotides read TGCAGCGTTGCCAGTTCGAACACTGAAGCTTTCTTT.

The chain couples TRBV3-1 to TRBJ2-7; tentative D call: TRBD2 (6 bases). The CDR3 is 15 amino acids. V lost 2 bases, J lost 4 bases, and 15 bases lay in between. Germline V CDR1 and CDR2: LGHDT, YNNKEL (reference sequence). The chain's CDR3 is CASSQRPGGGYEQYF. CDR3 in DNA: TGTGCCAGCAGCCAACGGCCGGGTGGAGGGTACGAGCAGTACTTC.

The rearrangement links TRBV9 to TRBJ1-1; D uncertain. This CDR3 contains 14 residues. The germline V and J ends were trimmed by 4 bases and 1 base, with 11 bases remaining between them. The germline gives CDR1 SGDLS, CDR2 YYNGEE. This CDR3 reads CASSTRVSNTEAFF. CDR3 in DNA: TGTGCCAGCAGCACTCGAGTATCGAACACTGAAGCTTTCTTT.

This chain links TRBV20-1 with TRBJ1-1; D uncertain. Germline V gene sequence: CDR1 DFQATT, CDR2 SNEGSKA (reference sequence). The CDR3 runs to 12 residues. V gave up 3 bases and J gave up 3 bases, with 8 bases separating them. Written as DNA, the CDR3 is TGCAGTGCTAGCGGCCCGGACACTGAAGCTTTCTTT. Its translation is CSASGPDTEAFF.

This clonotype was observed a handful of times. This chain joins TRBV15 and TRBJ2-5; the D is unclear. Germline CDR1 is LNHNV and CDR2 is YYDKDF (reference sequence). V was trimmed by 3 bases and J by 2 bases, leaving 7 bases between them. This CDR3 comprises 13 residues. CDR3 sequence reads: CATSRSRQETQYF. In nucleotides, the CDR3 is TGTGCCACCAGCAGGTCCCGGCAAGAGACCCAGTACTTC.

V is TRBV20-1 and J is TRBJ2-3; D is uncertain. V was shortened by 0 bases and J by 3 bases, with 10 bases between the two germline ends. This CDR3 is built from 14 residues. CDR1 DFQATT and CDR2 SNEGSKA come from the germline V gene (reference sequence). The CDR3 is CSARDPQRTDTQYF. CDR3 nucleotides: TGCAGTGCTAGAGATCCACAGCGAACAGATACGCAGTATTTT.

This clonotype was counted between two and nine times. The rearrangement uses TRBV28 and TRBJ2-3; the D is unclear. Trimming stripped 6 bases from V and 2 bases from J, with 15 bases between. The CDR3 loop spans 15 amino acids. In germline, CDR1 is MDHEN, CDR2 SYDVKM. This CDR3 reads CASSPDWKLTDTQYF. Written as DNA, the CDR3 is TGTGCCAGCAGCCCTGACTGGAAACTCACAGATACGCAGTATTTT.

This clonotype was seen only once. The rearrangement uses TRBV7-3 and TRBJ1-1; D gene ambiguous. The V end lost 3 bases, the J end lost 3 bases, and 17 bases lay between the germline ends. Germline V lookup: CDR1 SGHTA, CDR2 FQGTGA. This CDR3 region has 16 residues. CDR3 nucleotide sequence: TGTGCCAGCAGCTTGGGAACTCCCGGGATGGACACTGAAGCTTTCTTT. Translation gives CASSLGTPGMDTEAFF.

This clonotype came up once. The CDR3 region is CASSYLGQGAQPQHF. The CDR3 nucleotides are TGTGCCAGCAGTTATCTGGGACAGGGGGCTCAGCCCCAGCATTTT. The chain couples TRBV6-2 or TRBV6-3 to TRBJ1-5, with 12 bases identical to TRBD1. CDR1 MNHEY and CDR2 SVGEGT come from the germline V gene. The CDR3 contains 15 residues. Trimming removed 3 bases from V and 6 bases from J; junction bases left unmatched: 3.

The chain has TRBV12-3 or TRBV12-4 and TRBJ2-2; D gene uncertain. CDR3 length equals 13 residues. Trimming removed 8 bases from V and 7 bases from J, with 14 bases in between. The CDR3 DNA is TGTGCCAGCGGTCACTATGGGAACGGGGAGCTGTTTTTT. It yields the protein CASGHYGNGELFF.

This clonotype has more than one count but fewer than ten. The chain carries TRBV7-2 and TRBJ1-5; D is possibly TRBD1 (6 bases). The CDR3 spans 14 residues. V dropped 4 bases and J dropped 4 bases, with 11 bases sitting between them. Germline CDR1 SGHTA, CDR2 FQGNSA. In DNA, the CDR3 is TGTGCCAGCAGCTCCCAGACAGGTAATCAGCCCCAGCATTTT. Translating it yields CASSSQTGNQPQHF. The whole variable domain, remainder taken from reference TRBV7-2 and TRBJ1-5, is GAGVSQSPSNKVTEKGKDVELRCDPISGHTALYWYRQSLGQGLEFLIYFQGNSAPDKSGLPSDRFSAERTGGSVSTLTIQRTQQEDSAVYLCASSSQTGNQPQHFGDGTRLSIL.

The chain uses TRBV5-1 and TRBJ1-1; D gene ambiguous. This CDR3 contains 14 residues. V was clipped by 4 bases and J by 5 bases, with 15 bases between them. The V gene's germline CDR1 is SGHRS and CDR2 YFSETQ. CDR3 coding DNA: TGCGCCAGCAGCCGTCGAGTTGGGCCAACTGAAGCTTTCTTT. Amino acids: CASSRRVGPTEAFF.

This clonotype was seen a single time. The CDR3 DNA is TGTGCCAGCAGCTCCACAGGGGCCCCAGCAACTAATGAAAAACTGTTTTTT. Encoded protein: CASSSTGAPATNEKLFF. The chain uses TRBV6-2 or TRBV6-3 and TRBJ1-4, with 7 bases fitting TRBD1. The CDR3 has 17 amino acids. CDR1 is MNHEY, CDR2 SVGEGT, per germline. V shed 6 bases and J 0 bases; nucleotides not matched to a gene: 10.

The V gene is TRBV12-3 or TRBV12-4, the J gene TRBJ1-1; D remains ambiguous. The CDR3 contains 14 residues. Trimming took off 4 bases at V and 4 bases at J, with 13 bases between the two ends. CDR3 loop: CASSSPPPVTEAFF. The CDR3 DNA follows: TGTGCCAGCAGTTCCCCCCCCCCGGTCACTGAAGCTTTCTTT.

The rearrangement links TRBV12-3 or TRBV12-4 to TRBJ2-6, with D unclear. The germline V and J ends were trimmed by 5 bases and 1 base, with 9 bases remaining between them. The CDR3 runs 15 residues. The CDR3 protein is CASSRTSSGANVLTF. As DNA, the CDR3 is TGTGCCAGCAGTCGAACAAGTTCTGGGGCCAACGTCCTGACTTTC.

The chain is built from TRBV28 and TRBJ2-5, with 9 nucleotides matching TRBD2. The J call is doubtful: the DNA matches TRBJ2-7 better. Germline V gene data show CDR1 as MDHEN and CDR2 as SYDVKM. CDR3 length: 14 amino acids. This CDR3 is CASSLSGRSLEQYF. The CDR3 DNA reads TGTGCCAGCAGTTTAAGCGGGAGGAGCCTCGAGCAGTACTTC.

In its sample, this clonotype was seen a few times. This chain uses TRBV6-5 with TRBJ2-1, with D uncertain. The CDR3 contains 14 residues. Germline loops: CDR1 MNHEY, CDR2 SVGAGI. V gave up 5 bases and J gave up 9 bases, with 17 bases separating them. In nucleotides, the CDR3 is TGTGCCAGCAGTGAACCGGGCCGGTCAGGTGAGCAGTTCTTC. Translation gives CASSEPGRSGEQFF.

Regarding this clonotype: A much larger clone is a single base away; this may be a read error. The chain combines TRBV29-1 with TRBJ2-2; D could derive from TRBD1 or TRBD2 (5 bases each). The CDR3 has 13 residues. Trimming pared 6 bases from V and 6 bases from J, leaving 14 bases between. CDR1 SQVTM and CDR2 ANQGSEA come from the germline V gene. The CDR3 sequence: CSVGATEAGELFF. CDR3 nucleotides: TGCAGCGTCGGGGCTACGGAGGCCGGGGAGCTGTTTTTT.

The rearrangement joins TRBV6-6 to TRBJ2-7; D may be TRBD2 (6 bases). Between the trimmed V and J ends, which lost 6 bases and 2 bases, there was a span of 20 bases. The length of the CDR3 is 16 residues. CDR1 is MNHNY, CDR2 SVGAGI, per germline (reference sequence). This chain's CDR3 is CASSLTTGTSTYEQYF. The CDR3 nucleotides are TGTGCCAGCAGCTTGACCACCGGGACTTCCACCTACGAGCAGTACTTC.

This clonotype came up a few times. The V and J genes are TRBV3-1 and TRBJ2-3; D might be TRBD1 (5 bases). Germline V gene lookup returns CDR1 LGHDT and CDR2 YNNKEL (reference sequence). CDR3 length: 15 amino acids. V was trimmed by 1 base and J by 4 bases, leaving 12 bases between them. The CDR3 DNA is TGTGCCAGCAGCCAAGTCGTTGCAGGGCCAGATACGCAGTATTTT. Its protein product is CASSQVVAGPDTQYF.